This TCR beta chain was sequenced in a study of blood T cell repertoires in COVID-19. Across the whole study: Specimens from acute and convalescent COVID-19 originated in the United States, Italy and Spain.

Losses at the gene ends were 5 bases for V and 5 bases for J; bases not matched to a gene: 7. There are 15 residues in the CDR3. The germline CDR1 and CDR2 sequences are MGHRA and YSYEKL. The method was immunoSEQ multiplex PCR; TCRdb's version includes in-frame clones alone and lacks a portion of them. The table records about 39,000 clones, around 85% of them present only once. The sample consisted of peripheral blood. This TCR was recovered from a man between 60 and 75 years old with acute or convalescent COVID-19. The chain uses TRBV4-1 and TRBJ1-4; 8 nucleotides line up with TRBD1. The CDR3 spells CASSALGTGNEKLFF. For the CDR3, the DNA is TGCGCCAGCAGCGCACTTGGGACAGGAAATGAAAAACTGTTTTTT.